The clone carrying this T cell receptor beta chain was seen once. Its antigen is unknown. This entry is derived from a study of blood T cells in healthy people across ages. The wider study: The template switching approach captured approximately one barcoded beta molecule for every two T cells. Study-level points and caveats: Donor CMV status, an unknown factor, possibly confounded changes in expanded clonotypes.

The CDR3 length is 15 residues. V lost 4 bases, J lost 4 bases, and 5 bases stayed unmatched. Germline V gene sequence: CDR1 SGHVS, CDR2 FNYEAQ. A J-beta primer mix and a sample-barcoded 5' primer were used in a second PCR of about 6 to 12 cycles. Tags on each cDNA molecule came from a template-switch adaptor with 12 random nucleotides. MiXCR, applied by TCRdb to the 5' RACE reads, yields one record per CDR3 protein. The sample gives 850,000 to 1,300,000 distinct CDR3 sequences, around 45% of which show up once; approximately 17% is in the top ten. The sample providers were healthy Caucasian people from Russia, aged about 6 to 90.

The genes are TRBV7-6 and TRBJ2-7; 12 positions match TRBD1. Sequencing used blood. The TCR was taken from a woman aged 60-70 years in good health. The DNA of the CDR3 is TGTGCCAGCAGCTCCCGGGACAGGGGGCGTTACGAGCAGTACTTC. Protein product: CASSSRDRGRYEQYF. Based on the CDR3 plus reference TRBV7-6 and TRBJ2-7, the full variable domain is GAGVSQSPRYKVTKRGQDVALRCDPISGHVSLYWYRQALGQGPEFLTYFNYEAQQDKSGLPNDRFSAERPEGSISTLTIQRTEQRDSAMYRCASSSRDRGRYEQYFGPGTRLTVT.